This T cell receptor (beta chain) comes out of a study of T cells after yellow fever vaccination. As for the study in general: The fractions with low cell numbers were processed using SMART-Seq v4 Ultra Low Input.

Study outcomes and limitations: Abundant contaminating clonotypes from the bulk population could appear in FACS-sorted repertoires.

With 3 bases removed from V and 2 bases from J, the gap between germline ends came to 11 bases. Germline CDR1 reads MDHEN; CDR2 reads SYDVKM. CDR3 size: 14 residues. A universal primer site and UMIs were added as TCR cDNA was made by 5'RACE template switching. TCRdb passed the 5' RACE reads through MiXCR, listing each CDR3 protein once. The sample consists of some 300,000 distinct CDR3 sequences, 3% to 4.5% of them appearing once. This clonotype was recorded at least ten times. Its specificity is unknown. The source was PBMCs, collected on the day of the yellow fever booster vaccination. The chain joins TRBV28 to TRBJ2-7; D unresolved. This receptor was obtained from a man aged 18-30 years who received the YFV17D yellow fever vaccine. CDR3 DNA sequence: TGTGCCAGCAGTTTGTCGGGCCCTACCTACGAGCAGTACGTC. This codes for CASSLSGPTYEQYV.